This TCR beta chain is drawn from a study of a mutant IDH1 vaccine in newly diagnosed glioma. Documented time point: week 47, end of study. Every vaccine dose comprised 300 ug of mutant IDH1 20-mer peptide plus topical imiquimod. TCRdb's table, derived via immunoSEQ multiplex PCR, lists solely in-frame clones and lacks some. The data contain about 60,000 clones, over 80% of them singletons. The V end lost 2 bases, the J end lost 2 bases, and 7 bases lay between the germline ends. Germline CDR1 and CDR2: MNHEY and SVGAGI. The length of the CDR3 is 15 residues. As for this clone: No antigen is known for it.

Specimen: PBMCs, collected from a glioma patient whose treatment included an IDH1 peptide vaccine. The rearrangement uses TRBV6-5 and TRBJ2-6; unclear D gene. The sequence came from a woman aged 45-65 years with glioma. The CDR3 bases are TGTGCCAGCAGTTACACCTATACTGGGGCCAACGTCCTGACTTTC. Amino acids: CASSYTYTGANVLTF.